These 16 T cell receptor beta chains came from one sample sequenced in a study of T cells in localized non-small cell lung cancer (dated by TCRdb to about 2020). The library came from the immunoSEQ multiplex PCR assay. TCRdb's version of the immuneACCESS table is confined to in-frame rearrangements and falls short of the full clone set. An unresolved V gene accounts for under half of the shortfall where checked; the remainder is of unknown origin. This sample comprises around 15,000 clones, 90% of them detected only once. The top ten clones comprise about 1.1% of the sample. Here the sequenced sample was peripheral blood mononuclear cells, taken before any cancer treatment. These receptors were obtained from a woman aged 40-70 years with stage III lung adenocarcinoma.

The chain links TRBV11-3 to TRBJ2-1; 11 bases are shared with TRBD2. V gave up 5 bases and J gave up 4 bases; unmatched junction bases: 1. This CDR3 has 14 residues. From germline, CDR1 is SGHNT and CDR2 YENEEA. The CDR3 DNA reads as TGTGCCAGCAGCCGGACTAGCGGGTACAATGAGCAGTTCTTC. Protein: CASSRTSGYNEQFF.

The chain has TRBV7-2 and TRBJ1-1; unclear D gene. Germline CDR1 and CDR2: SGHTA and FQGNSA. The CDR3 runs 13 residues. The V gene lost 1 base and the J gene lost 1 base, with 4 bases spanning the gap. CDR3 bases: TGTGCCAGCAGCTTAGGCTGGAACACTGAAGCTTTCTTT. Translating it yields CASSLGWNTEAFF.

This chain joins TRBV2 and TRBJ1-2; D gene unclear. Germline values: CDR1 SNHLY, CDR2 FYNNEI. Trimming stripped 6 bases from V and 7 bases from J, with 12 bases between. This CDR3 is 12 amino acids long. The CDR3 loop is CASRPRHFGYTF. DNA of the CDR3: TGTGCCAGCAGGCCTAGACACTTTGGCTACACCTTC.

This chain uses TRBV7-2 with TRBJ1-6; D is undetermined. Germline V gene sequence: CDR1 SGHTA, CDR2 FQGNSA. The CDR3 sequence is 14 residues long. The V and J ends lost 5 bases and 8 bases respectively, with 13 bases between them. The chain's CDR3 is CASSPSLGYSPLHF. CDR3 DNA: TGTGCCAGCAGCCCGAGTTTGGGGTATTCACCCCTCCACTTT.

The V and J genes are TRBV10-3 and TRBJ1-2; D not resolved. Trimming left V 5 bases short and J 7 bases short, with 14 bases between. Germline loops: CDR1 ENHRY, CDR2 SYGVKD. This CDR3 spans 13 amino acids. The CDR3 sequence: CAISPTREVGYTF. In DNA, the CDR3 is TGTGCCATCAGTCCGACCCGCGAGGTTGGCTACACCTTC.

V and J are TRBV7-5 and TRBJ1-2; the tabulated D call, TRBD1, remains unverified against the DNA. TRBV7-5 is shown as a pseudogene. The CDR3 contains 16 residues. The CDR3 nucleotides read TGTGCCAGAAGCTTAGGTTGGGGACAGGATAACTATGGCTACACCTTC. Amino acids: CARSLGWGQDNYGYTF.

V is TRBV13 and J is TRBJ2-7; 12 bases match TRBD2. CDR1 and CDR2 from the germline V gene are PRHDT and FYEKMQ (reference sequence). The junction had 5 bases not matched to a gene; V was cut back by 5 bases and J by 0 bases. The CDR3 totals 16 residues. The CDR3 sequence: CASSARLAGASYEQYF. The CDR3 DNA sequence: TGTGCCAGCAGCGCTCGACTAGCGGGGGCCTCCTACGAGCAGTACTTC. The full variable domain, its missing parts supplied by reference TRBV13 and TRBJ2-7, is AAGVIQSPRHLIKEKRETATLKCYPIPRHDTVYWYQQGPGQDPQFLISFYEKMQSDKGSIPDRFSAQQFSDYHSELNMSSLELGDSALYFCASSARLAGASYEQYFGPGTRLTVT.

This clone appeared a single time. The rearrangement uses TRBV5-4 and TRBJ1-4; 7 bases line up with TRBD1. Germline CDR1 reads SGHNT; CDR2 reads YYREEE (reference sequence). CDR3 length equals 13 residues. V shed 6 bases, J shed 6 bases, and the junction held 5 bases outside the gene matches. The CDR3 DNA sequence: TGTGCCAGCAACATCCAGGGGGATGAAAAACTGTTTTTT. Translating it yields CASNIQGDEKLFF.

The chain recombines TRBV6-5 with TRBJ2-7, with 7 bases aligning to TRBD1. Germline V gives CDR1 MNHEY, CDR2 SVGAGI. J gave up 3 bases and V 6 bases, and 11 bases lay outside the gene matches. The CDR3 spans 15 residues. CDR3 protein: CASSRQTGSDYEQYF. The CDR3 nucleotides read TGTGCCAGCAGCCGCCAGACAGGGTCTGACTACGAGCAGTACTTC.

The V gene is TRBV6-6, the J gene TRBJ1-3; no firm D call. Germline assignment: CDR1 MNHNY and CDR2 SVGAGI (reference sequence). V was cut by 2 bases and J by 4 bases, with 9 bases left in between. The CDR3 loop spans 14 amino acids. CDR3 in amino acids: CASSYSSLGNTIYF. For the CDR3, the DNA is TGTGCCAGCAGTTACAGTTCTCTGGGAAACACCATATATTTT.

This clone was seen only once. The V call is TRBV10-3, the J call TRBJ2-1; a weak D match, TRBD1 (6 bases). CDR3 length: 16 amino acids. The V and J ends lost 10 bases and 6 bases respectively, with 25 bases between them. Germline V gene sequence: CDR1 ENHRY, CDR2 SYGVKD. The CDR3 loop is CASTKVGGYTVNEQFF. CDR3 DNA sequence: TGTGCCAGTACGAAGGTAGGGGGATACACAGTCAATGAGCAGTTCTTC.

DNA for the CDR3: TGTGCCAGCAGCCTCCAGAGGACTGGCCCAGATACGCAGTATTTT. Translation: CASSLQRTGPDTQYF. V gene TRBV11-2 combines with J gene TRBJ2-3; D is perhaps TRBD2 (5 bases). This CDR3 region has 15 residues. V was shortened by 5 bases and J by 4 bases, with 16 bases between the two germline ends. Germline V gene lookup returns CDR1 SGHAT and CDR2 FQNNGV.

The chain recombines TRBV19 with TRBJ2-7; D unclear. The CDR3 has 14 amino acids. V dropped 3 bases and J dropped 1 base, with 10 bases sitting between them. CDR1 and CDR2 (germline): LNHDA, SQIVND (reference sequence). CDR3 coding DNA: TGTGCCAGTAGTATCGGCGGTCTTTCCTACGAGCAGTACTTC. Translation gives CASSIGGLSYEQYF.

This clone was seen a single time. This chain links TRBV20-1 with TRBJ2-1, with TRBD2 as a possible D gene (5 bases). Germline-derived CDR1 and CDR2 are DFQATT and SNEGSKA (reference sequence). The CDR3 totals 11 residues. The V end lost 5 bases, the J end lost 8 bases, and 10 bases lay between the germline ends. The CDR3: CSAQDYDEQFF. The DNA for the CDR3 is TGCAGTGCTCAAGACTATGATGAGCAGTTCTTC.

This clone was counted a single time. The chain uses TRBV6-1 and TRBJ1-2; maybe TRBD1 (5 bases). The CDR3 is made up of 14 amino acids. V lost 2 bases and J 7 bases, leaving 14 bases between the germline ends. Per germline, CDR1 MNHNS and CDR2 SASEGT. The CDR3 region is CASSEYGRDGGYTF. DNA of the CDR3: TGTGCCAGCAGTGAATACGGCAGGGATGGTGGCTACACCTTC.

The gene calls are TRBV4-1 and TRBJ1-6; 7 nucleotides align to TRBD1. This CDR3 contains 16 residues. The germline gives CDR1 MGHRA, CDR2 YSYEKL. V was clipped by 4 bases and J by 5 bases; unmatched bases: 8. The CDR3 loop reads CASSRLQGQNNSPLHF. In DNA form, the CDR3 reads TGCGCCAGCAGCCGCCTACAGGGGCAAAATAATTCACCCCTCCACTTT.